Listed below are T cell receptor beta chains from one sample, sequenced in a study of T cell responses to AZD1222 COVID-19 vaccine. TCRdb keeps only in-frame clones here, not all; method: immunoSEQ multiplex PCR. The table shows roughly 96,000 clones, with roughly 88% occurring only once. The input for sequencing was peripheral blood, taken on day 0 of AZD1222 vaccination. The source is an adult in good health. The CDR3 runs from the conserved cysteine through the conserved F or W. Fields, in order: V gene, CDR3 length, clone size, J gene, CDR3 protein. Expanded clones are given a class, and other clones once, few, many or no size at all.

TRBV18	17	NA	TRBJ1-5	CASSPWAGSRSNQPQHF
TRBV12-3/TRBV12-4	13	NA	TRBJ2-7	CASRKQGHHEQYF
TRBV21-1	12	NA	TRBJ2-5	CASSKNGETQYF
TRBV24-1	16	NA	TRBJ2-1	CATSDFPGGDYNEQFF
TRBV4-3	16	NA	TRBJ2-5	CASSQDTAGLGETQYF
TRBV10-3	11	NA	TRBJ1-2	CATGQGDGYTF
TRBV6-2/TRBV6-3	14	NA	TRBJ2-7	CASSRGTGLEEQYF
TRBV7-2	13	NA	TRBJ1-5	CASSRQEDQPQHF
TRBV3-1/TRBV3-2	12	NA	TRBJ2-7	CASSQVGREQYF
TRBV19	11	NA	TRBJ2-3	CASSMQDTQYF
TRBV7-2	15	NA	TRBJ1-4	CASSLRSGVNEKLFF
TRBV5-1	19	NA	TRBJ2-7	CASSLASGGILAGNNEQYF
TRBV6-2/TRBV6-3	15	once	TRBJ2-3	CASSSSSLAGDTQYF
TRBV6-5	15	NA	TRBJ1-2	CASSYSDSFWYGYTF
TRBV28	14	NA	TRBJ1-3	CASSPPWDWDTIYF
TRBV7-9	16	NA	TRBJ2-2	CASSFSPGTGGGELFF
TRBV28	14	NA	TRBJ2-1	CASTRDPLYNEQFF
TRBV19	14	NA	TRBJ2-2	CASSMAVNTGELFF
TRBV7-9	14	NA	TRBJ1-2	CASSRFDSNYGYTF
TRBV30	15	NA	TRBJ2-7	CAWMGTSGRWAEQYF
TRBV18	14	NA	TRBJ2-7	CASSPPGTYYEQYF
TRBV11-2	16	NA	TRBJ2-5	CASSLVGGSEQETQYF
TRBV19	12	NA	TRBJ1-2	CASSNGKTGYTF
TRBV28	15	NA	TRBJ2-7	CASGPSGQSSYEQYF
TRBV15	16	NA	TRBJ2-7	CATSTLGGLAGSEQYF
TRBV30	14	NA	TRBJ1-5	CAWGGSGGYQPQHF
TRBV29-1	13	NA	TRBJ2-3	CSVELAEGDTQYF
TRBV7-8	13	NA	TRBJ2-2	CASSWTSPGELFF
TRBV10-3	14	NA	TRBJ1-1	CAISEQFMNTEAFF
TRBV18	14	NA	TRBJ1-1	CASSPNRGDTEAFF
TRBV18	16	NA	TRBJ2-5	CASSLRLNDRGETQYF
TRBV7-3	13	NA	TRBJ1-1	CASSPRGNTEAFF
TRBV19	13	few	TRBJ2-7	CASSLNSPYEQYF
TRBV13	15	NA	TRBJ1-6	CASSNTQGAGSPLHF
TRBV5-6	13	NA	TRBJ2-7	CASRGLAVYEQYF